The present T cell receptor beta chain was sequenced within a study of CD8 T cells in Susac syndrome (dated by TCRdb to about 2019). Turning to the overall study: Repertoire sequencing was used to test whether CD8+ T cell activation and differentiation in Susac syndrome was antigen driven.

Peripheral blood CD8+ and CD4+ T cells from healthy donors, Susac syndrome patients and multiple sclerosis patients were profiled using high-throughput TCR beta sequencing. The multiple sclerosis controls were treatment-naive patients whose relapsing-remitting disease, either stable or active, fulfilled the revised McDonald criteria. CD8+ TEMRA cells were enriched by FACS, while bulk CD8+ and CD4+ T cells were purified by magnetic negative isolation. Blood was drawn into EDTA tubes, processed within 24 hours, and PBMCs were isolated by density gradient centrifugation. PBMCs destined for TCR sequencing were cryopreserved in liquid nitrogen and later thawed in a 37 °C water bath. A purity of at least 90% was achieved for sorted or isolated CD4+, CD8+ and CD8+ TEMRA cells. The paper's findings and limits, for the study overall: The study acknowledged that relatively few individuals were included in the TCR sequencing and HLA analysis.

Per the germline V gene, ENHRY is the CDR1 and SYGVKD is the CDR2. V is cut by 6 bases and J by 3 bases, and the space between the germline ends is 6 bases. The CDR3 numbers 12 residues from cysteine through phenylalanine. Here the CDR3 DNA is all that survives: 36 bases in frame from base 1. As regards this clonotype: This receptor's antigen is unknown. Base qualities are not recorded, but no much larger clone differs from it by a single base.

RNA was extracted with the RNeasy kit and about 0.45 to 1 ug was reverse transcribed using random hexamers. TCR beta CDR3 regions were amplified with the immunoSEQ multiplex PCR assay covering 54 Vbeta and 13 Jbeta segments. PCR amplification bias was corrected by using a synthetic template baseline for primer optimization and computational correction. As for how the authors treated the data: Reads were annotated to V, D and J genes according to IMGT and were analyzed with immunoSEQ Analyzer, with only productive sequences retained. Clonality was computed as one minus Shannon entropy normalized by log2 of the number of productive unique sequences. For each patient and control, public and private clones were evaluated among the 100 most prevalent clones. Susac-specific clones were defined as absent from healthy and MS cohorts, around 1,000 published viral clones and other ImmuneACCESS disease sequences. The raw public reads went through TCRdb reprocessing: fastp at Q25, MiXCR clone calling, in-frame beta chains kept. Each record represents a unique CDR3 protein, reported with the most common genes and DNA among its rows. V and J calls and clone size were set by TCRdb, not the authors. Counted in this sample were approximately 190,000 distinct CDR3 sequences; nearly 95% of them appeared once. The ten largest make up 0.093% of the sample.

The chain is encoded by TRBV10-3 joined to TRBJ1-3; the D gene identity is not certain. Input material: CD4+ T cells from PBMCs. This receptor was obtained from a human donor with multiple sclerosis. The sequenced DNA: TGTGCCATCAGAGTCTTTGGAAACACCATATATTTT. This translates into CAIRVFGNTIYF.